The 20 T cell receptor beta chains in this list originate from one sample, sequenced in a study of T cells in localized non-small cell lung cancer. Assay used: immunoSEQ multiplex PCR; TCRdb lists only in-frame clones, some missing. The sample includes tens of thousands of clones, about 72% of them seen just once. The sequencing used peripheral blood, collected before any cancer treatment. These receptors were collected from a man between 40 and 69 years old with stage I squamous cell lung carcinoma.

This clone was seen only a few times. V is TRBV6-7 and J is TRBJ2-5, with a tentative D call TRBD1 (6 bases). TRBV6-7 is an ORF for which the function is uncertain. The V end was cut by 6 bases, the J end by 3 bases, with 23 bases between. This CDR3 has 17 residues. The CDR3 DNA follows: TGTGCCAGCAGCATACTGAAGTTACCCCGACAGGAAGAGACCCAGTACTTC. This encodes CASSILKLPRQEETQYF.

This rearrangement joins TRBV11-3 to TRBJ2-5; D is uncertain. V was cut by 1 base and J by 5 bases, with 8 bases left in between. This CDR3 has 13 residues. Germline V CDR1 and CDR2: SGHNT, YENEEA. CDR3 region: CASSLGPFETQYF. As DNA, the CDR3 is TGTGCCAGCAGCTTAGGACCCTTCGAGACCCAGTACTTC.

V and J are TRBV29-1 and TRBJ2-7, with D unresolved. The CDR3 covers 12 residues. CDR1 and CDR2 (germline): SQVTM, ANQGSEA. V was clipped by 3 bases and J by 3 bases, with 9 bases between them. The CDR3 coding sequence is TGCAGCGTTGATAAGGTGGACTACGAGCAGTACTTC. Residues: CSVDKVDYEQYF.

The rearrangement joins TRBV2 to TRBJ2-1, with 9 bases matching TRBD1. The germline V gene has CDR1 SNHLY and CDR2 FYNNEI. Trimming cost V 11 bases and J 3 bases; bases outside gene matches: 8. The CDR3 sequence is 14 residues long. The CDR3 nucleotides read TGTGCCGGAGATCAGGGACAGGGCTACAATGAGCAGTTCTTC. It is translated as CAGDQGQGYNEQFF.

The chain is built from TRBV7-7 and TRBJ2-1; a weak D match, TRBD1 (5 bases). CDR3 length equals 13 residues. Germline CDR1 and CDR2: SSHAT and FNYEAQ (reference sequence). The ends were cut back, 4 bases at V and 5 bases at J, with 9 bases in the middle. CDR3 loop: CASSSDRNNEQFF. The CDR3 DNA reads as TGTGCCAGCAGCTCCGACAGAAACAATGAGCAGTTCTTC.

The J gene is TRBJ1-1, the V gene TRBV4-1; a possible D gene is TRBD1 (6 bases). CDR1 and CDR2 (germline): MGHRA, YSYEKL. The ends were cut back, 4 bases at V and 0 bases at J, with 21 bases in the middle. The CDR3 has 18 amino acids. The CDR3 is CASSPQVRQEGMNTEAFF. The CDR3 region has the DNA TGCGCCAGCAGCCCCCAGGTGAGACAGGAGGGGATGAACACTGAAGCTTTCTTT.

V usage is TRBV6-1 and J usage is TRBJ2-5; possibly TRBD1 for D (6 bases). The J call may be mistaken, given a closer DNA end match to TRBJ2-7. Germline CDR1 reads MNHNS; CDR2 reads SASEGT. The CDR3 consists of 12 residues. DNA of the CDR3: TGTGCCAGCAGTGCGGACAGAACCGAGCAGTACTTC. Protein sequence: CASSADRTEQYF.

The chain is built from TRBV13 and TRBJ1-6; possible D gene TRBD1, 5 bases. CDR1 PRHDT and CDR2 FYEKMQ come from the germline V gene (reference sequence). The V and J ends lost 7 bases and 8 bases respectively, with 15 bases between them. This CDR3 comprises 14 residues. The CDR3 sequence is CASKVGGGDSPLHF. DNA for the CDR3: TGTGCCAGCAAGGTGGGGGGGGGAGATTCACCCCTCCACTTT.

This clone was seen at least ten times. This chain joins TRBV6-5 and TRBJ1-6; 7 nucleotides match TRBD1. The CDR3 totals 14 residues. V shed 3 bases and J 7 bases; nucleotides not matched to a gene: 3. Germline V gene sequence: CDR1 MNHEY, CDR2 SVGAGI. This CDR3 reads CASSYGQANSPLHF. The CDR3 region has the DNA TGTGCCAGCAGTTATGGACAGGCGAATTCACCCCTCCACTTT.

This clone was observed a single time. Sequence at one end of the junction differs from germline and may be a read error. The chain carries TRBV7-7 and TRBJ1-3; tentatively, D is TRBD1 (5 bases). CDR3 size: 14 residues. Germline values: CDR1 SSHAT, CDR2 FNYEAQ (reference sequence). CDR3 sequence: CASSPGGFGNTIYF. For the CDR3, the DNA is TGTGCTAGCAGCCCTGGGGGATTTGGAAACACCATATATTTT.

The chain recombines TRBV18 with TRBJ1-2, with D maybe TRBD1 (5 bases). CDR1 is KGHSH and CDR2 is LQKENI in the germline V gene. Deletions cut 3 bases from V and 12 bases from J, with 14 bases between. The CDR3 length is 12 residues. CDR3 loop: CASSPPTGGHTF. The DNA for the CDR3 is TGTGCCAGCTCACCTCCCACAGGAGGACACACCTTC.

In this sample, this clone turned up a few times. The CDR3 region is CASSLRGDRGEAFF. In nucleotides, the CDR3 is TGTGCCAGCAGCTTAAGAGGGGACAGGGGTGAAGCTTTCTTT. V usage is TRBV7-8 and J usage is TRBJ1-1; 10 nucleotides agree with TRBD1. The CDR3 spans 14 residues. The V gene's germline CDR1 is SGHVS and CDR2 FQNEAQ. The trim removed 2 bases at V and 7 bases at J, leaving 4 bases unmatched.

Points on this clone: Other nucleotide sequences from this sample produce the same CDR3. The rearrangement joins TRBV29-1 to TRBJ1-2; D not resolved. Trimming pared 5 bases from V and 2 bases from J, leaving 9 bases between. The germline gives CDR1 SQVTM, CDR2 ANQGSEA. The CDR3 is 12 amino acids. CDR3: CSVRGSNYGYTF. CDR3 nucleotide sequence: TGCAGCGTTCGGGGTTCGAACTATGGCTACACCTTC.

The chain uses TRBV7-6 and TRBJ1-5, with TRBD1 identical over 9 bases. The CDR3 extends over 16 amino acids. CDR1 SGHVS and CDR2 FNYEAQ come from the germline V gene. The V gene end was trimmed by 4 bases and the J gene end by 3 bases; junction bases not matched to a gene: 7. In DNA form, the CDR3 reads TGTGCCAGCAGCTCCTCCGGGACAGGGAACAATCAGCCCCAGCATTTT. This gives the protein CASSSSGTGNNQPQHF.

The chain recombines TRBV7-2 with TRBJ2-3, with D perhaps assigned TRBD1 or TRBD2 (5 bases each). Trimming pared 2 bases from V and 5 bases from J, leaving 14 bases between. This CDR3 spans 15 amino acids. CDR1 is SGHTA, CDR2 FQGNSA, per germline. The CDR3 spells CASSLFWDGEDTQYF. The CDR3 DNA sequence: TGTGCCAGCAGCTTATTCTGGGACGGGGAAGATACGCAGTATTTT. The whole variable domain, remainder taken from reference TRBV7-2 and TRBJ2-3, is GAGVSQSPSNKVTEKGKDVELRCDPISGHTALYWYRQSLGQGLEFLIYFQGNSAPDKSGLPSDRFSAERTGGSVSTLTIQRTQQEDSAVYLCASSLFWDGEDTQYFGPGTRLTVL.

DNA of the CDR3: TGTGCCAGCAGCTTAGAAAGGGGGCCAACTAACTATGGCTACACCTTC. This translates into CASSLERGPTNYGYTF. The chain joins TRBV7-9 to TRBJ1-2; 7 nucleotides align to TRBD1. Germline V gene sequence: CDR1 SEHNR, CDR2 FQNEAQ (reference sequence). The trim removed 1 base at V and 0 bases at J, leaving 5 bases unmatched. This CDR3 has 16 amino acids. The full variable domain, rest sourced from reference TRBV7-9 and TRBJ1-2, is DTGVSQNPRHKITKRGQNVTFRCDPISEHNRLYWYRQTLGQGPEFLTYFQNEAQLEKSRLLSDRFSAERPKGSFSTLEIQRTEQGDSAMYLCASSLERGPTNYGYTFGSGTRLTVV.

The CDR3 sequence: CSVGESTEAFF. CDR3 in DNA: TGCAGCGTTGGAGAGAGCACTGAAGCTTTCTTT. This sequence joins TRBV29-1 and TRBJ1-1; no definite D call. Trimming took 4 bases from V and 4 from J, leaving 7 bases between them. This CDR3 contains 11 residues. The germline gives CDR1 SQVTM, CDR2 ANQGSEA.

The chain is built from TRBV7-9 and TRBJ2-1; D assignment may be TRBD1 or TRBD2 (6 bases each). The CDR3 loop spans 15 amino acids. Trimming took off 4 bases at V and 5 bases at J, with 15 bases between the two ends. The germline V gene has CDR1 SEHNR and CDR2 FQNEAQ (reference sequence). CDR3 protein: CASSSLRGRDNEQFF. The DNA for the CDR3 is TGTGCCAGCAGCTCCCTACGGGGGCGGGACAATGAGCAGTTCTTC.

V gene TRBV30 combines with J gene TRBJ1-5; D might be TRBD1 (6 bases). This CDR3 is built from 16 residues. Trimming pared 2 bases from V and 1 base from J, leaving 15 bases between. CDR1 is GTSNPN, CDR2 SVGIG, per germline (reference sequence). The CDR3 bases are TGTGCCTGGAGTTCCGGGGGCGTTTGGAGCAATCAGCCCCAGCATTTT. Residues: CAWSSGGVWSNQPQHF.

This chain connects TRBV15 to TRBJ2-7; 8 positions agree with TRBD2. The junction had 7 bases not matched to a gene; V was cut back by 0 bases and J by 6 bases. This CDR3 has 15 residues. Germline CDR1 LNHNV, CDR2 YYDKDF (reference sequence). The CDR3 nucleotides read TGTGCCACCAGCAGAGATCGGGAGGGATTCAGCGAGCAGTACTTC. Translating it yields CATSRDREGFSEQYF. The full variable domain, rest sourced from reference TRBV15 and TRBJ2-7, is DAMVIQNPRYQVTQFGKPVTLSCSQTLNHNVMYWYQQKSSQAPKLLFHYYDKDFNNEADTPDNFQSRRPNTSFCFLDIRSPGLGDTAMYLCATSRDREGFSEQYFGPGTRLTVT.